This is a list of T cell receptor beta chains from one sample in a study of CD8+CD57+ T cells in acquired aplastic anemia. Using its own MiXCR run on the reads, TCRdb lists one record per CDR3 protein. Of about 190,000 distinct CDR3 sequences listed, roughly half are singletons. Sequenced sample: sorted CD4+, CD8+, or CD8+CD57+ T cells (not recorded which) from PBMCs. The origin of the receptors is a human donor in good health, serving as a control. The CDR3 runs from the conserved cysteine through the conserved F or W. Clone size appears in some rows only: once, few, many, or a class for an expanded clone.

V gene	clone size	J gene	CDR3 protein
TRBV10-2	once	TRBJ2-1	CASSALGQGNNEQFF
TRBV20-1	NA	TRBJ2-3	CSASGVRSGHNEQYF
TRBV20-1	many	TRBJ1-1	CSAPGTGFGGTEAFF
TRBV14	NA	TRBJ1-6	CASSRQVVNSPLHF
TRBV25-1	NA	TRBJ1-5	CASSESLGYQPQHF
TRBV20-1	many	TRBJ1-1	CSARDHYVAGDTEAFF
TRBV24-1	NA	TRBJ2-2	CATSDATGQTGELFF
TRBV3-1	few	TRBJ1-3	CASNTQGKEPGNTIYF
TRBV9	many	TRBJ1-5	CASSAGVNNQPQHF
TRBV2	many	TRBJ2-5	CASSGQGFQETQYF
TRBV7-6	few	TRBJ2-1	CASSLNPGSYNEQFF
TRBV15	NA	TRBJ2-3	CATSRGPLEDTQYF
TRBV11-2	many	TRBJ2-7	CASSFGLAGNYEQYF
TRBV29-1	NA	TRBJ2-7	CSVDPGQGVYEQYF
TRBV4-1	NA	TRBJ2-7	CASSAAGASGIEQYF
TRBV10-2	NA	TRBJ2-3	CASSEVSKDTQYF
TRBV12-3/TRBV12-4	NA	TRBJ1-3	CASQNSGNTIYF
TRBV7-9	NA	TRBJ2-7	CASSFKGLRASEQYF
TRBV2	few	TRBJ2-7	CASRRAGGPPGEQYF
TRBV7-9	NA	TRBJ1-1	CASKRVDTEAFF
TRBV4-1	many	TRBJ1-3	CASSQDPRQSFGNTIYF
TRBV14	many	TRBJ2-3	CASSPGLSTDTQCF
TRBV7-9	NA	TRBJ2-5	CASSPGGRQETQYF
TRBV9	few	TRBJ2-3	CASRTGGPRDTQYF
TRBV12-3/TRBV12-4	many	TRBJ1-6	CASSFAGANSPLHF
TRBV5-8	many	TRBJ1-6	CASSLKGWTAANNSPLHF
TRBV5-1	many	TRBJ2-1	CASSLSPGTYNEQFF
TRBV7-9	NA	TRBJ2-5	CASSPTSAGWETQYF
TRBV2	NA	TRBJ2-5	CASSESLAGGPRLDQYF
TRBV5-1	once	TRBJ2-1	CASSLPGGAGNEQFF
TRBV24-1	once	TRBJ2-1	CATSDFFGLAGSYNEQFF
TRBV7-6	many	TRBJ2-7	CASSLARTGTYEQYF
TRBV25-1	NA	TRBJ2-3	CASSEWAGLGAGTPYF
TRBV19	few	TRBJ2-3	CASSPPTGIHADTQYF
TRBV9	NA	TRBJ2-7	CASSVGSAADYEQCF
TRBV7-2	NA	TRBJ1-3	CASSFSGTGRDTIYF
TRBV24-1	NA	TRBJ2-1	CATRGFGLNEQFF
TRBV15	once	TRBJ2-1	CATSGTDTQFF
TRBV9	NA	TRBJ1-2	CASSVGFREGAYGYTF
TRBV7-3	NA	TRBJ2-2	CASSSTGAGELFF
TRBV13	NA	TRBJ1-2	CASSIGTARYGYTF
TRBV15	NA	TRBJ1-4	CATSPKGAYATNEKLFF
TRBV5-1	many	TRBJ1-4	CASSLDGFGGTGKEKLFF
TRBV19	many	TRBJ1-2	CASKDRVSSPFGYTF
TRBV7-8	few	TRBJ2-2	CASSLQGTLNTGELFF